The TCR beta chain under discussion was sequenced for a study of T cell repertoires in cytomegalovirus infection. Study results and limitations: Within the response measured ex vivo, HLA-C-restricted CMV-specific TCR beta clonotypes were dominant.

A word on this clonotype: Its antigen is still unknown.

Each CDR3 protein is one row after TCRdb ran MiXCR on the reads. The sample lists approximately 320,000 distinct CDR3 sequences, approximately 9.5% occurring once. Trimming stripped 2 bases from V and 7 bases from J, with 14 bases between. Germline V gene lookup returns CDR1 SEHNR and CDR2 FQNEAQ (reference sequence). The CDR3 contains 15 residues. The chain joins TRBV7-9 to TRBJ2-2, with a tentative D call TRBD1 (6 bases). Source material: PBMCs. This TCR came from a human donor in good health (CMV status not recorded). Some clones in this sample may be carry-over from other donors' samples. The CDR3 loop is CASSLLVGQSGELFF. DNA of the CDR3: TGTGCCAGCAGCTTACTAGTCGGACAGAGCGGGGAGCTGTTTTTT.